Listed below are T cell receptor beta chains from one sample, sequenced in a study of blood T cells in healthy people across ages. MiXCR, run by TCRdb on the 5' RACE reads, gives a single entry per CDR3 protein. The top ten clones hold 15% to 20% of a sample with 1 million or so distinct CDR3 sequences, more than 40% of them seen once. Sequenced: blood. The receptors stem from a woman aged 55 to 70 in good health. Each CDR3 is given without its conserved first and last residue. Size tells how often a clone was seen (once, few, many) or the class of an expanded clone, and some rows leave it out.

size	V	CDR3
-	TRBV27	ASSSGTRRETQF
many	TRBV15	ATVGGQRETQY
-	TRBV7-9	ASSGGTSESYEQY
few	TRBV4-2	ASSQVVGVGDTQY
-	TRBV11-1	ASSLKGGARGQEQF
-	TRBV28	ASSLSRGQY
many	TRBV28	ASSLASGANVLT
-	TRBV20-1	SARRTQVYGYT
-	TRBV2	ASSGGPAAVGELF
-	TRBV5-1	ASSLDGLNSPLH
few	TRBV29-1	SVKMNTEAF
few	TRBV11-2	ASSLDRGLSETQY
few	TRBV20-1	SARDRESYEQY
-	TRBV5-1	ASSKGLLQETQY
-	TRBV30	AWSVPANYNSPLH
-	TRBV3-1	ASSRPGQAKNIQY
-	TRBV9	ASSVDGPPYEQY
-	TRBV6-2/TRBV6-3	ASSLLAGPSKRDTQY
-	TRBV7-8	ASSLIHRPSGSNEQF
-	TRBV5-1	ASSTGPDPNSPLH
-	TRBV5-1	ASSLSGRVDEQF
-	TRBV7-2	ASSVVWEETQY
-	TRBV5-1	ASSPGQGGLRTGELF
-	TRBV29-1	SVVRGNTEAF
-	TRBV5-4	ASSRKGFRGYNEQY
-	TRBV7-9	ASSLGRGTGELF
-	TRBV6-6	ASSYARNTEAF
-	TRBV27	ASSLFGSINEKLF
-	TRBV3-1	ASSQDGGGGYNEQF